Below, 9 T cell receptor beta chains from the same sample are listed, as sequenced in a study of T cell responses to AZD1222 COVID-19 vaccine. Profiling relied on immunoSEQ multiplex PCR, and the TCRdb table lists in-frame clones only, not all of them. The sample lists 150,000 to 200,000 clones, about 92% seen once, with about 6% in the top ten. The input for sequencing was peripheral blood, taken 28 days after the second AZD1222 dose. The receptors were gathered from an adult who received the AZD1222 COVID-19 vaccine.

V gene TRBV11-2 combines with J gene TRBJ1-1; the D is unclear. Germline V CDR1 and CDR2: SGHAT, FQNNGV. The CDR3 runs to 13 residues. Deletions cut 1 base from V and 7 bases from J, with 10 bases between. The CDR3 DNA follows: TGTGCCAGCAGCTTAGCGGGAAACGGTGAAGCTTTCTTT. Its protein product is CASSLAGNGEAFF.

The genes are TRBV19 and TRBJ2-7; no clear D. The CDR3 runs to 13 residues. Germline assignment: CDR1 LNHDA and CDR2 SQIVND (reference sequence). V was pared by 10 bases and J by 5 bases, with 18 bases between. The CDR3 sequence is CATAVDLYNEQYF. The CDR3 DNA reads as TGTGCCACCGCGGTCGACTTGTATAACGAGCAGTACTTC.

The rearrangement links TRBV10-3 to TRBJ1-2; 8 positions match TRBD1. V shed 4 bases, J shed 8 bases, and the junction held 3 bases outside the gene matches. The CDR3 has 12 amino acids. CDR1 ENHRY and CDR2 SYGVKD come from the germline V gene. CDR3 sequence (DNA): TGTGCCATCAGTGGACAGGGGAGGGGCTACACCTTC. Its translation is CAISGQGRGYTF.

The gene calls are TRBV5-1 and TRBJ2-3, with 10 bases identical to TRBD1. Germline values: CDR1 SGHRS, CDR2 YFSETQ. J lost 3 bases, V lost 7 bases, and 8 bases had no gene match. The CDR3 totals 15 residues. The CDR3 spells CASGQGDRSTDTQYF. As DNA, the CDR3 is TGCGCCAGCGGACAGGGGGACAGATCTACAGATACGCAGTATTTT. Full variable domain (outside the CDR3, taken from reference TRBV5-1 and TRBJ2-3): KAGVTQTPRYLIKTRGQQVTLSCSPISGHRSVSWYQQTPGQGLQFLFEYFSETQRNKGNFPGRFSGRQFSNSRSEMNVSTLELGDSALYLCASGQGDRSTDTQYFGPGTRLTVL.

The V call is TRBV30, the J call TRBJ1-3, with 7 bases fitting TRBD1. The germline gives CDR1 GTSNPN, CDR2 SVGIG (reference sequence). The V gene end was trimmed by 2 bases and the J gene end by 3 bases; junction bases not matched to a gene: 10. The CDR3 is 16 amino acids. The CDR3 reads CAWSRAGGSFGNTIYF. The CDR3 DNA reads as TGTGCCTGGAGTAGGGCAGGGGGATCCTTTGGAAACACCATATATTTT.

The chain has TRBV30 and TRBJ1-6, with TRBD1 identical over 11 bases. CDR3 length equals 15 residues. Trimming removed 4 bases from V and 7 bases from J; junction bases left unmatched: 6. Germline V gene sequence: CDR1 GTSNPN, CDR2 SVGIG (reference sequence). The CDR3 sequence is CAWNRGTGGNSPLHF. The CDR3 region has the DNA TGTGCCTGGAATCGAGGGACAGGGGGAAATTCACCCCTCCACTTT.

CDR3 protein: CATGGVEKAFF. Written as DNA, the CDR3 is TGTGCCACCGGCGGGGTGGAGAAAGCTTTCTTT. V is TRBV10-3 and J is TRBJ1-1; D call uncertain. Germline-derived CDR1 and CDR2 are ENHRY and SYGVKD. V was trimmed by 10 bases and J by 9 bases, leaving 15 bases between them. The CDR3 length is 11 residues.

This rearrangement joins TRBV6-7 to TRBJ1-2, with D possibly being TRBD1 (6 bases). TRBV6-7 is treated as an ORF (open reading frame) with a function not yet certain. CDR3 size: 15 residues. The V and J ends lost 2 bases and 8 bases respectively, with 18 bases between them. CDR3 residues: CASSYHNRAPWGYTF. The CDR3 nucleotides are TGTGCCAGCAGTTACCACAACAGGGCCCCTTGGGGCTACACCTTC.

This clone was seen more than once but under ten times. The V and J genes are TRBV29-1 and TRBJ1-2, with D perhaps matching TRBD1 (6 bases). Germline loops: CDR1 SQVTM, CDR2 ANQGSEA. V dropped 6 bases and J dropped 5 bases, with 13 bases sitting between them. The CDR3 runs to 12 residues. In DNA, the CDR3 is TGCAGCGTGGATAAGGGGGATTATGGCTACACCTTC. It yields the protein CSVDKGDYGYTF.